These 8 T cell receptor beta chains share one sample of origin, sequenced in a study of cytomegalovirus exposure and HLA in healthy donors (dated by TCRdb to the late 2010s). Receptors were amplified or captured by the immunoSEQ multiplex PCR assay. The multiplex PCR relied on a mix of 60 forward primers for TCR Vbeta segments and 13 reverse primers for TCR Jbeta segments. TCRdb limited this immuneACCESS table to in-frame rearrangements with V and J called. A share of clones is missing; checked studies link under half to unresolved V genes, and the rest is unexplained. Counted in this sample were approximately 100,000 clones; 70% of them appeared once. The leading ten clones occupy 9.5% to 13% of the sample. The sequenced material came from PBMCs. The source of these receptors is a man aged 40-49 years in good health and CMV-seropositive.

The chain links TRBV5-4 to TRBJ1-1; D unresolved. Germline loops: CDR1 SGHNT, CDR2 YYREEE (reference sequence). V lost 0 bases to trimming and J lost 1 base, with 10 bases between them. The CDR3 is made up of 15 amino acids. As DNA, the CDR3 is TGTGCCAGCAGCTTGGGAGGGTACCAGAACACTGAAGCTTTCTTT. Its translation is CASSLGGYQNTEAFF.

This rearrangement joins TRBV4-3 to TRBJ1-1; 12 bases are shared with TRBD1. The ends lost 1 base at V and 6 bases at J; junction bases unmatched: 9. This CDR3 contains 17 residues. The germline CDR1 and CDR2 sequences are LGHNA and YSLEER. DNA of the CDR3: TGCGCCAGCAGCCAAGGGGACAGGGGGCGCAGATGGCCTGAAGCTTTCTTT. It yields the protein CASSQGDRGRRWPEAFF.

The rearrangement joins TRBV4-2 to TRBJ2-3, with 11 bases lining up with TRBD2. CDR1 is LGHNA and CDR2 is YNFKEQ in the germline V gene. V dropped 2 bases and J dropped 4; count of bases not matched to a gene: 11. The CDR3 is 18 residues long. The CDR3: CASSQYLMTSGIADTQYF. DNA of the CDR3: TGTGCCAGCAGCCAATACCTGATGACTAGCGGGATAGCAGATACGCAGTATTTT.

V is TRBV6-5 and J is TRBJ2-3; tentatively, D is TRBD2 (7 bases). Trimming cost V 10 bases and J 2 bases, with 16 bases left between them. Germline V gives CDR1 MNHEY, CDR2 SVGAGI. This CDR3 contains 14 residues. CDR3 sequence reads: CAIGKGGPTDTQYF. In nucleotides, the CDR3 is TGTGCCATTGGGAAGGGGGGGCCCACAGATACGCAGTATTTT.

The J gene is TRBJ1-2, the V gene TRBV27; no clear D gene. Germline CDR1 is MNHEY and CDR2 is SMNVEV (reference sequence). V was cut by 0 bases and J by 3 bases, with 5 bases left in between. The CDR3 is 13 residues long. In DNA form, the CDR3 reads TGTGCCAGCAGTTTATCCCCCTACTATGGCTACACCTTC. Translating gives CASSLSPYYGYTF.

The rearrangement links TRBV13 to TRBJ2-2, with 8 bases lining up with TRBD2. The germline V gene encodes CDR1 PRHDT and CDR2 FYEKMQ (reference sequence). The CDR3 totals 14 residues. V was pared by 5 bases and J by 7 bases, with 6 bases of the junction left unmatched. The CDR3: CASSGAGGHGELFF. CDR3 DNA: TGTGCCAGCAGCGGGGCGGGAGGCCACGGGGAGCTGTTTTTT. The variable domain in full, completed from reference TRBV13 and TRBJ2-2, reads AAGVIQSPRHLIKEKRETATLKCYPIPRHDTVYWYQQGPGQDPQFLISFYEKMQSDKGSIPDRFSAQQFSDYHSELNMSSLELGDSALYFCASSGAGGHGELFFGEGSRLTVL.

The V call is TRBV4-1, the J call TRBJ2-3; 9 positions match TRBD1. This CDR3 is 18 amino acids long. From germline, CDR1 is MGHRA and CDR2 YSYEKL. The V gene end was trimmed by 3 bases and the J gene end by 2 bases; junction bases not matched to a gene: 12. CDR3 loop: CASSQVLSGTGYTDTQYF. DNA of the CDR3: TGCGCCAGCAGCCAGGTATTGTCAGGGACAGGGTACACAGATACGCAGTATTTT.

CDR3 nucleotide sequence: TGTGCCTCCGCGAAAGGCCCGGGGATGCGCTCTGGAAACACCATATATTTT. It translates to CASAKGPGMRSGNTIYF. The rearrangement joins TRBV30 to TRBJ1-3; no reliable D call. Germline lookup yields CDR1 GTSNPN and CDR2 SVGIG (reference sequence). V shed 7 bases and J shed 0 bases, with 22 bases lying between them. The CDR3 length is 17 residues. Supplemented by reference TRBV30 and TRBJ1-3, the full variable domain reads SQTIHQWPATLVQPVGSPLSLECTVEGTSNPNLYWYRQAAGRGLQLLFYSVGIGQISSEVPQNLSASRPQDRQFILSSKKLLLSDSGFYLCASAKGPGMRSGNTIYFGEGSWLTVV.